This TCR beta chain was profiled in a study of T cell changes during pregnancy in multiple sclerosis. The protocol was immunoSEQ multiplex PCR, while the TCRdb copy is restricted to in-frame clones and leaves out a portion. Among about 110,000 clones, about 90% were seen once, and the ten largest hold roughly 1.6%. CDR1 and CDR2 (germline): KGHSH, LQKENI. V was trimmed by 3 bases and J by 7 bases, leaving 13 bases between them. This CDR3 has 13 amino acids. The source is a female donor with multiple sclerosis, enrolled in a pregnancy study. The rearrangement joins TRBV18 to TRBJ2-7; a weak D match, TRBD1 (5 bases). Sample: peripheral blood, taken before pregnancy. This chain's CDR3 is CASSPTENREQYF. The CDR3 DNA reads TGTGCCAGCTCACCGACAGAAAATCGGGAGCAGTACTTC.